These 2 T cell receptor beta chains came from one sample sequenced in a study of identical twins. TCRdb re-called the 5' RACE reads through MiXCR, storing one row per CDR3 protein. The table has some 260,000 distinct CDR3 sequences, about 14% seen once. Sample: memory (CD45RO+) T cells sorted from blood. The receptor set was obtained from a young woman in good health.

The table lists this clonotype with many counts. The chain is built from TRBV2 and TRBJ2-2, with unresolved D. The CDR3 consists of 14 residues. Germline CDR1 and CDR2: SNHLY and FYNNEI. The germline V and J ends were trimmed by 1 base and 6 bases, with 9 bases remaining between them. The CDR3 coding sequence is TGTGCCAGCAGTGAAGGCGGTGGGGCCGGGGAGCTGTTTTTT. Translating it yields CASSEGGGAGELFF.

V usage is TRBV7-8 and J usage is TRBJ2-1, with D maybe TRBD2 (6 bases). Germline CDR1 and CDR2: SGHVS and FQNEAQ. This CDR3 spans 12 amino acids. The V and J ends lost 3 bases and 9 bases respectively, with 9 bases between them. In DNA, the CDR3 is TGTGCCAGCAGCTTTGTAGCGGTTGAGCAGTTCTTC. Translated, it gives CASSFVAVEQFF.